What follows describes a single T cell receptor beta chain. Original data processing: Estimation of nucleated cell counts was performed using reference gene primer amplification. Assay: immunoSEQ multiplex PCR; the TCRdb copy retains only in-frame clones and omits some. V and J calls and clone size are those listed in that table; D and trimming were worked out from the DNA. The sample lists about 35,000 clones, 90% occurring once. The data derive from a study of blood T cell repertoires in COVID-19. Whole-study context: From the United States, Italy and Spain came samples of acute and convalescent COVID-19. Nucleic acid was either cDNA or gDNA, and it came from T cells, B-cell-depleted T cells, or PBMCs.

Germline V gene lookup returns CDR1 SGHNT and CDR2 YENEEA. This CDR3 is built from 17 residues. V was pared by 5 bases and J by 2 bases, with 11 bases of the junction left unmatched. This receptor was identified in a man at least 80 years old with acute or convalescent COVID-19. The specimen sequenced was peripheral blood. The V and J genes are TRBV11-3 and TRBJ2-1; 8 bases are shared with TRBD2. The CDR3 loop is CASSDTGGGRPYNEQFF. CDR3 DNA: TGTGCCAGCAGCGATACGGGGGGGGGACGCCCCTACAATGAGCAGTTCTTC.